This passage covers 7 T cell receptor beta chains from one sample sequenced in a study of T cell responses to AZD1222 COVID-19 vaccine. Some clones are missing from TCRdb's copy, which holds only in-frame ones; the method was immunoSEQ multiplex PCR. Of 100,000 or so clones detected, approximately 92% appear once; the ten largest clones hold 0.95% to 1.5%. Sequencing used peripheral blood, obtained on day 0 of AZD1222 vaccination. These receptor sequences come from an adult in good health.

The chain uses TRBV6-5 and TRBJ2-3; D is possibly TRBD1 (5 bases). Between the trimmed V and J ends, which lost 5 bases and 4 bases, there was a span of 10 bases. Germline CDR1 reads MNHEY; CDR2 reads SVGAGI. The CDR3 has 13 residues. The CDR3 region has the DNA TGTGCCAGCAGTACCTTGACAGCAGATACGCAGTATTTT. Its translation is CASSTLTADTQYF.

This clone was observed a single time. The chain joins TRBV5-5 to TRBJ1-3, with D perhaps TRBD1 (5 bases). The CDR3 totals 16 residues. The germline gives CDR1 SGHKS, CDR2 YYEKEE (reference sequence). V lost 6 bases, J lost 4 bases, and 20 bases lay in between. The CDR3 DNA is TGTGCCAGCACTTTTTTTGGGACGGGTGCCGGAAACACCATATATTTT. It translates to CASTFFGTGAGNTIYF. Together with reference TRBV5-5 and TRBJ1-3, the CDR3 gives the full variable domain: DAGVTQSPTHLIKTRGQQVTLRCSPISGHKSVSWYQQVLGQGPQFIFQYYEKEERGRGNFPDRFSARQFPNYSSELNVNALLLGDSALYLCASTFFGTGAGNTIYFGEGSWLTVV.

CDR3 loop: CSASPQSGTGSYGYTF. The CDR3 DNA reads as TGCAGTGCTAGTCCGCAATCCGGGACAGGGTCCTATGGCTACACCTTC. V gene TRBV20-1 combines with J gene TRBJ1-2; 9 bases align to TRBD1. Trimming at V came to 3 bases and at J to 4 bases, leaving 12 bases not matched to a gene. The CDR3 extends over 16 amino acids. The V gene's germline CDR1 is DFQATT and CDR2 SNEGSKA (reference sequence).

The chain recombines TRBV7-9 with TRBJ2-3; TRBD1 matches 9 bases. Germline assignment: CDR1 SEHNR and CDR2 FQNEAQ (reference sequence). V shed 5 bases, J shed 5 bases, and the junction held 5 bases outside the gene matches. CDR3 size: 14 residues. The CDR3 nucleotides are TGTGCCAGCAGCGAGCTGACAGGGGGAGATACGCAGTATTTT. Translated: CASSELTGGDTQYF. Full variable domain (missing parts from reference TRBV7-9 and TRBJ2-3): DTGVSQNPRHKITKRGQNVTFRCDPISEHNRLYWYRQTLGQGPEFLTYFQNEAQLEKSRLLSDRFSAERPKGSFSTLEIQRTEQGDSAMYLCASSELTGGDTQYFGPGTRLTVL.

This rearrangement joins TRBV27 to TRBJ1-5; D uncertain. Trimming stripped 2 bases from V and 8 bases from J, with 16 bases between. The CDR3 is 15 amino acids. CDR1 and CDR2 from the germline V gene are MNHEY and SMNVEV (reference sequence). In DNA, the CDR3 is TGTGCCAGCAGTTTAGTAGGAGGTAGAAGGAAGCCCCAGCATTTT. Translating gives CASSLVGGRRKPQHF.

J is TRBJ1-5 and V is TRBV5-5; D remains ambiguous. The CDR3 is 16 amino acids. CDR1 and CDR2 from the germline V gene are SGHKS and YYEKEE (reference sequence). V gave up 0 bases and J gave up 0 bases, with 10 bases separating them. The DNA of the CDR3 is TGTGCCAGCAGCTTGGGAGGACGGGATAGCAATCAGCCCCAGCATTTT. Translated: CASSLGGRDSNQPQHF.

The chain has TRBV25-1 and TRBJ2-7; 7 bases line up with TRBD1. CDR3 length: 13 residues. Unmatched junction bases numbered 2, after V lost 4 bases and J lost 2 bases. Germline V CDR1 and CDR2: MGHDK, SYGVNS. The CDR3: CASSVQGAYEQYF. CDR3 nucleotides: TGTGCCAGCAGTGTTCAGGGGGCCTACGAGCAGTACTTC.